Each of the 19 T cell receptor beta chains below was sequenced from the same sample in a study of human thymus T cells. The source of the thymus tissue was resections taken during corrective heart surgery. The repertoire was sequenced with immunoSEQ multiplex PCR; TCRdb's copy has only in-frame clones and lacks some. The sample records some 120,000 clones, around 96% being singletons. Material for sequencing was thymus tissue. The receptors derive from a boy under two years old with a congenital heart defect but otherwise immunologically healthy.

V and J are TRBV10-3 and TRBJ2-3; D ambiguous. Germline assignment: CDR1 ENHRY and CDR2 SYGVKD. Deletions cut 10 bases from V and 8 bases from J, with 25 bases between. CDR3 length: 15 amino acids. The CDR3 loop is CATRAGVGLTSTQYF. In nucleotides, the CDR3 is TGTGCCACACGGGCTGGGGTAGGGTTGACAAGTACGCAGTATTTT.

DNA of the CDR3: TGCGCCAGCAGCTTGACCACTAGCGGGGGGGTCACCTACGAGCAGTACTTC. Its protein product is CASSLTTSGGVTYEQYF. V is TRBV5-1 and J is TRBJ2-7; 13 bases agree with TRBD2. The CDR3 consists of 17 residues. Germline CDR1 and CDR2: SGHRS and YFSETQ. J gave up 2 bases and V 1 base, and 6 bases lay outside the gene matches.

This chain connects TRBV12-2 to TRBJ1-6; TRBD1, as called in the table, went unchecked against the DNA. TRBV12-2 is given as a pseudogene. The CDR3 spans 13 residues. In DNA form, the CDR3 reads TGTGCCCACGGGGACAGGGAGAATTCACCCCTCCACTTT. As protein: CAHGDRENSPLHF.

This chain joins TRBV19 and TRBJ2-1, with TRBD1 matching over 10 bases. Germline-derived CDR1 and CDR2 are LNHDA and SQIVND (reference sequence). Losses at the gene ends were 3 bases for V and 6 bases for J; bases not matched to a gene: 5. The CDR3 runs 15 residues. The CDR3, as DNA: TGTGCCAGTAGTATCCGGGACAGGGGTCCCAATGAGCAGTTCTTC. Amino acid sequence: CASSIRDRGPNEQFF.

V and J are TRBV4-1 and TRBJ2-1; weak D call: TRBD1 (7 bases). Trimming took 8 bases from V and 0 from J, leaving 14 bases between them. This CDR3 is built from 15 residues. CDR1 is MGHRA and CDR2 is YSYEKL in the germline V gene. The CDR3 nucleotides are TGCGCCAGCGATAGGGGGGACAGCTCCTACAATGAGCAGTTCTTC. Amino acids: CASDRGDSSYNEQFF.

V gene TRBV7-9 combines with J gene TRBJ2-3, with a tentative D call TRBD2 (6 bases). From germline, CDR1 is SEHNR and CDR2 FQNEAQ (reference sequence). This CDR3 comprises 19 residues. The V end was cut by 5 bases, the J end by 0 bases, with 24 bases between. CDR3 loop: CASSRGTDPATISTDTQYF. In DNA, the CDR3 is TGTGCCAGCAGCCGGGGGACGGACCCTGCCACAATTAGCACAGATACGCAGTATTTT. Together with reference TRBV7-9 and TRBJ2-3, the CDR3 gives the full variable domain: DTGVSQNPRHKITKRGQNVTFRCDPISEHNRLYWYRQTLGQGPEFLTYFQNEAQLEKSRLLSDRFSAERPKGSFSTLEIQRTEQGDSAMYLCASSRGTDPATISTDTQYFGPGTRLTVL.

J is TRBJ1-2 and V is TRBV19; 8 bases match TRBD1. The CDR3 is made up of 12 amino acids. The junction had 5 bases not matched to a gene; V was cut back by 6 bases and J by 8 bases. Germline CDR1 reads LNHDA; CDR2 reads SQIVND (reference sequence). CDR3 residues: CASSSDRVGYTF. The CDR3 region has the DNA TGTGCCAGTAGCTCGGACAGGGTGGGCTACACCTTC.

The chain employs TRBV6-6 and TRBJ2-7, with a tentative D call TRBD2 (6 bases). Germline assignment: CDR1 MNHNY and CDR2 SVGAGI (reference sequence). Trimming took off 8 bases at V and 2 bases at J, with 16 bases between the two ends. The CDR3 has 14 residues. CDR3 region: CASCARGGTYEQYF. The CDR3 nucleotides read TGTGCCAGCTGCGCGCGGGGCGGTACCTACGAGCAGTACTTC.

This clone was observed once. The chain employs TRBV10-3 and TRBJ2-5, with D possibly being TRBD2 (7 bases). Trimming stripped 10 bases from V and 4 bases from J, with 13 bases between. The germline gives CDR1 ENHRY, CDR2 SYGVKD. This CDR3 is 12 amino acids long. The CDR3 sequence: CATARGGETQYF. The CDR3 region has the DNA TGTGCCACGGCGAGGGGGGGAGAGACCCAGTACTTC.

The table lists this clone with a few counts. V gene TRBV14 combines with J gene TRBJ1-1; D call uncertain. Germline V gene data show CDR1 as SGHDN and CDR2 as FVKESK. Trimming removed 4 bases from V and 2 bases from J, with 11 bases in between. This CDR3 spans 14 amino acids. The CDR3 region has the DNA TGTGCCAGCAGCCCACGCGTGGTTAACACTGAAGCTTTCTTT. Its translation: CASSPRVVNTEAFF.

V gene TRBV9 combines with J gene TRBJ1-5; D call uncertain. The CDR3 is made up of 14 amino acids. Germline lookup yields CDR1 SGDLS and CDR2 YYNGEE. The V end lost 4 bases, the J end lost 0 bases, and 8 bases lay between the germline ends. The CDR3 bases are TGTGCCAGCAGCACGGGCGCTAGCAATCAGCCCCAGCATTTT. Translated, it gives CASSTGASNQPQHF. The variable domain in full, completed from reference TRBV9 and TRBJ1-5, reads DSGVTQTPKHLITATGQRVTLRCSPRSGDLSVYWYQQSLDQGLQFLIQYYNGEERAKGNILERFSAQQFPDLHSELNLSSLELGDSALYFCASSTGASNQPQHFGDGTRLSIL.

The chain carries TRBV5-1 and TRBJ2-3; D call uncertain. Germline V gene sequence: CDR1 SGHRS, CDR2 YFSETQ. V lost 5 bases, J lost 6 bases, and 10 bases lay in between. The CDR3 runs to 12 residues. The CDR3 sequence: CASSLTDDTQYF. In DNA form, the CDR3 reads TGCGCCAGCAGTTTGACGGATGATACGCAGTATTTT. The whole variable domain, remainder taken from reference TRBV5-1 and TRBJ2-3, is KAGVTQTPRYLIKTRGQQVTLSCSPISGHRSVSWYQQTPGQGLQFLFEYFSETQRNKGNFPGRFSGRQFSNSRSEMNVSTLELGDSALYLCASSLTDDTQYFGPGTRLTVL.

The genes are TRBV6-6 and TRBJ2-3; D possibly corresponds to TRBD2 (6 bases). The CDR3 sequence is 15 residues long. Germline values: CDR1 MNHNY, CDR2 SVGAGI (reference sequence). With 1 base removed from V and 8 bases from J, the gap between germline ends came to 16 bases. The CDR3 loop is CASSYYGEAQVTQYF. In DNA, the CDR3 is TGTGCCAGCAGTTACTACGGGGAGGCTCAGGTTACGCAGTATTTT.

The chain couples TRBV18 to TRBJ2-7; the D is unclear. Trimming shortened V by 2 bases and J by 6 bases, and 8 bases separated the two germline ends. CDR1 and CDR2 (germline): KGHSH, LQKENI. This CDR3 is 12 amino acids long. CDR3 protein: CASSPGLIEQYF. CDR3 sequence (DNA): TGTGCCAGCTCACCAGGCTTAATCGAGCAGTACTTC.

This chain uses TRBV10-3 with TRBJ2-3; TRBD1 is a possible D gene (7 bases). The CDR3 is made up of 18 amino acids. V dropped 7 bases and J dropped 1 base, with 24 bases sitting between them. In germline, CDR1 is ENHRY, CDR2 SYGVKD. CDR3 DNA: TGTGCCATCATGGAAGGTCAGGGGGGACCTACTCGCACAGATACGCAGTATTTT. As protein: CAIMEGQGGPTRTDTQYF.

This chain joins TRBV15 and TRBJ1-2; possible D gene TRBD1, 5 bases. CDR3 length: 13 amino acids. Germline CDR1 reads LNHNV; CDR2 reads YYDKDF (reference sequence). V was pared by 7 bases and J by 4 bases, with 13 bases between. CDR3 residues: CATKGQGSYGYTF. The CDR3 DNA sequence: TGTGCCACCAAGGGGCAAGGAAGCTATGGCTACACCTTC.

The gene calls are TRBV6-5 and TRBJ1-2; 7 bases map to TRBD1. Germline V gene lookup returns CDR1 MNHEY and CDR2 SVGAGI. This CDR3 has 14 amino acids. The V and J ends lost 6 bases and 3 bases, in that order; junction bases with no gene match: 7. The CDR3 DNA reads as TGTGCCAGCAGAAAGAAGGGGACAGACTATGGCTACACCTTC. This translates into CASRKKGTDYGYTF.

The chain links TRBV7-9 to TRBJ2-3; a possible D gene is TRBD1 (6 bases). The V end lost 2 bases, the J end lost 2 bases, and 11 bases lay between the germline ends. From germline, CDR1 is SEHNR and CDR2 FQNEAQ (reference sequence). This CDR3 has 15 amino acids. CDR3 nucleotide sequence: TGTGCCAGCAGCTTACAGGGGACCATCACAGATACGCAGTATTTT. Translation gives CASSLQGTITDTQYF.

The J gene is TRBJ2-7, the V gene TRBV14, with D uncertain. Trimming stripped 1 base from V and 7 bases from J, with 8 bases between. The CDR3 is 12 residues long. The germline gives CDR1 SGHDN, CDR2 FVKESK. The CDR3 DNA reads TGTGCCAGCAGCCAAGGGCAGAGGGAGCAGTACTTC. Protein sequence: CASSQGQREQYF.